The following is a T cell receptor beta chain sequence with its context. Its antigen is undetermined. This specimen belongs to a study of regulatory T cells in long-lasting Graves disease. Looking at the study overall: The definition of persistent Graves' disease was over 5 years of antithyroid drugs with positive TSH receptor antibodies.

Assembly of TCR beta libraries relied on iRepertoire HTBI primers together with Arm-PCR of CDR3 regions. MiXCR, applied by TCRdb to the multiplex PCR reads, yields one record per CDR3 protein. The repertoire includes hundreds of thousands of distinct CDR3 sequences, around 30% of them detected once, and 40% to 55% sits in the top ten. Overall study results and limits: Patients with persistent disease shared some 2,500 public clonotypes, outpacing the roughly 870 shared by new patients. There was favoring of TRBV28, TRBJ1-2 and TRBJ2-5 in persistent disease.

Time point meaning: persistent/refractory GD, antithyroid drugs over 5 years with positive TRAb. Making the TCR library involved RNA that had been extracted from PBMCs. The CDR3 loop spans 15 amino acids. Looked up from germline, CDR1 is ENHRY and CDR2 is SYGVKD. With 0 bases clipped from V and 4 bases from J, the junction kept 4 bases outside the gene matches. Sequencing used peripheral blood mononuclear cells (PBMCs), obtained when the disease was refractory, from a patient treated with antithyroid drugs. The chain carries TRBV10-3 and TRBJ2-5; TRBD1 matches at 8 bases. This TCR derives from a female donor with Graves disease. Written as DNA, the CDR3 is TGTGCCATCAGTGAGTCGACAGGGGAAGGAGAGACCCAGTACTTC. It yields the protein CAISESTGEGETQYF.